Listed here are 23 T cell receptor beta chains from one sample, sequenced in a study of cytomegalovirus exposure and HLA in healthy donors. Assay: immunoSEQ multiplex PCR; the TCRdb copy retains only in-frame clones and omits some. This sample has approximately 73,000 clones; approximately 95% occur once, and the top ten carry approximately 3.3%. Sequenced input: PBMCs. These receptors were obtained from a young man in good health and CMV-seronegative.

This clone was observed a single time. The V gene is TRBV5-1, the J gene TRBJ2-2, with D possibly matching TRBD1 (6 bases). Germline V gene sequence: CDR1 SGHRS, CDR2 YFSETQ. CDR3 length: 14 residues. V shed 0 bases and J shed 6 bases, with 9 bases lying between them. The CDR3 nucleotides read TGCGCCAGCAGCTTGGCCGGGACACCCGGGGAGCTGTTTTTT. Protein: CASSLAGTPGELFF. The full variable domain, with the rest looked up from reference TRBV5-1 and TRBJ2-2, is KAGVTQTPRYLIKTRGQQVTLSCSPISGHRSVSWYQQTPGQGLQFLFEYFSETQRNKGNFPGRFSGRQFSNSRSEMNVSTLELGDSALYLCASSLAGTPGELFFGEGSRLTVL.

This chain connects TRBV12-5 to TRBJ1-2; D uncertain. The CDR3 is 13 amino acids. The germline CDR1 and CDR2 sequences are LGHNT and FRNRAP. V was pared by 3 bases and J by 4 bases, with 9 bases between. CDR3 loop: CASGLHSGYGYTF. DNA of the CDR3: TGTGCTAGTGGTTTACATTCGGGCTATGGCTACACCTTC.

J is TRBJ1-2 and V is TRBV30; D not certain. Germline CDR1 and CDR2: GTSNPN and SVGIG (reference sequence). This CDR3 contains 12 residues. Trimming removed 8 bases at V and 4 bases at J, with 14 bases between. The CDR3 DNA reads as TGTGCCGGTATAGCAGTTTCCTATGGCTACACCTTC. Protein sequence: CAGIAVSYGYTF.

The genes are TRBV4-1 and TRBJ2-7; 14 positions match TRBD2. Trimming cost V 1 base and J 5 bases; bases outside gene matches: 13. This CDR3 spans 19 amino acids. CDR1 and CDR2 from the germline V gene are MGHRA and YSYEKL. The CDR3, as DNA: TGCGCCAGCAGCCAAGGGGGACTAGCGGGGGTTCGATCTTGGAACGAGCAGTACTTC. Protein product: CASSQGGLAGVRSWNEQYF.

This clone was recorded only once. V gene TRBV19 combines with J gene TRBJ1-1; D perhaps matches TRBD1 (5 bases). CDR3 length: 14 amino acids. Trimming removed 5 bases at V and 5 bases at J, with 15 bases between. Germline CDR1 LNHDA, CDR2 SQIVND (reference sequence). The chain's CDR3 is CASSGGVRGTEAFF. DNA for the CDR3: TGTGCCAGTAGTGGGGGGGTTCGTGGGACTGAAGCTTTCTTT.

The chain has TRBV21-1 and TRBJ1-4; the table's D call, TRBD1, was not checked against the DNA. TRBV21-1 constitutes a pseudogene. CDR3 length: 17 residues. The CDR3 sequence is CASSKDGQAFQEEKLFF. CDR3 nucleotides: TGTGCCAGCAGCAAAGATGGTCAGGCCTTTCAAGAGGAAAAACTGTTTTTT.

The chain is built from TRBV7-9 and TRBJ1-4; perhaps TRBD1 as D (6 bases). Germline V gives CDR1 SEHNR, CDR2 FQNEAQ (reference sequence). Deletions cut 4 bases from V and 11 bases from J, with 17 bases between. The CDR3 covers 14 residues. The CDR3 DNA sequence: TGTGCCAGCAGCTCATTCCAGGACAGTTCGAAACTGTTTTTT. Encoded protein: CASSSFQDSSKLFF.

V usage is TRBV12-5 and J usage is TRBJ2-2; D call uncertain. CDR3 length: 11 residues. Germline V lookup: CDR1 LGHNT, CDR2 FRNRAP. V lost 6 bases, J lost 5 bases, and 4 bases lay in between. DNA of the CDR3: TGTGCTAGTGGGCTAACCGGGGAGCTGTTTTTT. This gives the protein CASGLTGELFF.

This clone was observed a few times. The genes are TRBV6-5 and TRBJ2-7, with TRBD1 identical over 7 bases. Looked up from germline, CDR1 is MNHEY and CDR2 is SVGAGI. V dropped 11 bases and J dropped 0; count of bases not matched to a gene: 7. This CDR3 has 13 amino acids. CDR3 region: CASRGPSSYEQYF. The DNA of the CDR3 is TGTGCCTCTAGGGGGCCCAGCTCCTACGAGCAGTACTTC.

The J gene is TRBJ1-2, the V gene TRBV10-3; TRBD1 matches at 9 bases. V trimming: 3 bases; J trimming: 7 bases; junction bases outside the gene matches: 6. Germline V lookup: CDR1 ENHRY, CDR2 SYGVKD. The CDR3 covers 14 residues. The CDR3 coding sequence is TGTGCCATCAGTGATCAGAGACAGGGGGGTGGCTACACCTTC. Translated, it gives CAISDQRQGGGYTF.

This rearrangement joins TRBV27 to TRBJ1-1, with 9 bases matching TRBD1. This CDR3 contains 18 residues. Germline V lookup: CDR1 MNHEY, CDR2 SMNVEV (reference sequence). Trimming at V came to 5 bases and at J to 0 bases, leaving 13 bases not matched to a gene. The CDR3 DNA sequence: TGTGCCAGCAGTCCAAATACAGGGGGCCTCTCCTTGAACACTGAAGCTTTCTTT. Translation: CASSPNTGGLSLNTEAFF.

The rearrangement joins TRBV19 to TRBJ2-3, with 12 bases that match TRBD2. The CDR3 is made up of 16 amino acids. Germline-derived CDR1 and CDR2 are LNHDA and SQIVND (reference sequence). The trim removed 3 bases at V and 5 bases at J, leaving 6 bases unmatched. Here the CDR3 reads CASSIPSGGAIDTQYF. CDR3 DNA: TGTGCCAGTAGTATCCCTAGCGGGGGGGCTATAGATACGCAGTATTTT. Full variable domain (rest looked up from reference TRBV19 and TRBJ2-3): DGGITQSPKYLFRKEGQNVTLSCEQNLNHDAMYWYRQDPGQGLRLIYYSQIVNDFQKGDIAEGYSVSREKKESFPLTVTSAQKNPTAFYLCASSIPSGGAIDTQYFGPGTRLTVL.

This sequence joins TRBV30 and TRBJ1-4; 7 nucleotides agree with TRBD1. V shed 1 base and J 8 bases; nucleotides not matched to a gene: 7. The V gene's germline CDR1 is GTSNPN and CDR2 SVGIG (reference sequence). The CDR3 consists of 14 residues. As DNA, the CDR3 is TGTGCCTGGAGTGAAAAGACAGGGTACGAAAAACTGTTTTTT. Translation: CAWSEKTGYEKLFF.

The chain is built from TRBV6-6 and TRBJ1-5; D remains unclear. CDR3 length: 13 amino acids. The germline CDR1 and CDR2 sequences are MNHNY and SVGAGI (reference sequence). The ends were cut back, 1 base at V and 2 bases at J, with 3 bases in the middle. The CDR3 region is CASSYLGNQPQHF. The CDR3 DNA sequence: TGTGCCAGCAGTTACTTAGGCAATCAGCCCCAGCATTTT.

The rearrangement joins TRBV19 to TRBJ2-7, with 7 bases matching TRBD1. CDR1 and CDR2 from the germline V gene are LNHDA and SQIVND (reference sequence). The V gene end was trimmed by 5 bases and the J gene end by 2 bases; junction bases not matched to a gene: 0. The CDR3 covers 12 residues. For the CDR3, the DNA is TGTGCCAGTAGTGACAGGGCCTACGAGCAGTACTTC. Encoded protein: CASSDRAYEQYF.

The genes are TRBV29-1 and TRBJ2-3; D unresolved. Germline-derived CDR1 and CDR2 are SQVTM and ANQGSEA. V lost 7 bases and J 12 bases, leaving 17 bases between the germline ends. The CDR3 loop spans 11 amino acids. Written as DNA, the CDR3 is TGCAGCGCACAGTTCACCAAGCCCCAGTATTTT. Encoded protein: CSAQFTKPQYF.

The chain joins TRBV27 to TRBJ2-7; 7 bases match TRBD1. Germline V gives CDR1 MNHEY, CDR2 SMNVEV (reference sequence). The V segment lost 5 bases and the J segment 4 bases; nucleotides outside the gene matches: 8. The CDR3 covers 14 residues. This CDR3 reads CASSAGTGEYEQYF. DNA of the CDR3: TGTGCCAGCAGTGCCGGAACAGGGGAGTACGAGCAGTACTTC.

The chain couples TRBV23-1 to TRBJ1-5; TRBD1 matches 7 bases. TRBV23-1 qualifies as an ORF whose function is uncertain. J gave up 4 bases and V 2 bases, and 23 bases lay outside the gene matches. The CDR3 is 21 amino acids. The CDR3, as DNA: TGCGCCAGCAGTCAACCAGCCCCACTACAGGGGAAGTCGGCCTTGAATCAGCCCCAGCATTTT. Protein sequence: CASSQPAPLQGKSALNQPQHF.

The rearrangement links TRBV4-2 to TRBJ2-3, with 8 nucleotides matching TRBD2. Unmatched junction bases numbered 11, after V lost 0 bases and J lost 9 bases. CDR3 length: 16 amino acids. Germline lookup yields CDR1 LGHNA and CDR2 YNFKEQ. CDR3 amino acids: CASSQDAPSGGITQYF. The CDR3 DNA reads TGTGCCAGCAGCCAAGATGCCCCGAGCGGGGGAATCACGCAGTATTTT.

The rearrangement links TRBV2 to TRBJ2-7; 7 bases match TRBD2. The CDR3 length is 14 residues. Per germline, CDR1 SNHLY and CDR2 FYNNEI. The trim removed 1 base at V and 4 bases at J, leaving 4 bases unmatched. This chain's CDR3 is CASSEEQAGYEQYF. The CDR3 DNA reads TGTGCCAGCAGTGAAGAGCAAGCGGGGTACGAGCAGTACTTC.

The rearrangement links TRBV30 to TRBJ1-5; D gene ambiguous. The CDR3 spans 13 residues. From germline, CDR1 is GTSNPN and CDR2 SVGIG (reference sequence). The V end was cut by 1 base, the J end by 6 bases, with 10 bases between. The chain's CDR3 is CAWSEVQAQPQHF. The CDR3 DNA sequence: TGTGCCTGGAGTGAGGTGCAGGCTCAGCCCCAGCATTTT.

The chain uses TRBV19 and TRBJ2-7; TRBD1 matches at 11 bases. CDR1 is LNHDA and CDR2 is SQIVND in the germline V gene (reference sequence). The CDR3 is made up of 18 amino acids. J was trimmed by 3 bases and V by 5 bases; bases with no gene match: 15. The CDR3 spells CASSPEGRTGGNFYEQYF. The CDR3 bases are TGTGCCAGTAGTCCAGAAGGGCGGACAGGGGGCAATTTCTACGAGCAGTACTTC.

The chain combines TRBV27 with TRBJ2-7; possibly TRBD1 for D (5 bases). Germline V lookup: CDR1 MNHEY, CDR2 SMNVEV (reference sequence). The CDR3 is 13 residues long. With 0 bases removed from V and 4 bases from J, the gap between germline ends came to 7 bases. CDR3 residues: CASSLSSGYEQYF. The CDR3 coding sequence is TGTGCCAGCAGTTTATCGTCAGGGTACGAGCAGTACTTC.